This TCR beta chain was observed in a study of T cell changes during pregnancy in multiple sclerosis. The repertoire was sequenced with immunoSEQ multiplex PCR; TCRdb's copy has only in-frame clones and lacks some. This table holds almost 40,000 clones, about 93% found once. This CDR3 is 15 amino acids long. V lost 0 bases and J lost 4; bases outside the gene matches: 2. The V gene's germline CDR1 is SGHNT and CDR2 YYREEE (reference sequence). V usage is TRBV5-4 and J usage is TRBJ1-1; 11 bases map to TRBD1. The material sequenced was CD4+ T cells from peripheral blood mononuclear cells, taken in the second trimester of pregnancy. The receptor's source is a female donor in good health, enrolled as a control in a pregnancy study. The CDR3 reads CASSLGGTGGTEAFF. CDR3 nucleotides: TGTGCCAGCAGCTTGGGAGGGACAGGGGGCACTGAAGCTTTCTTT.